A selection of T cell receptor beta chains follows, all from one sample in a study of identical twins. TCRdb called the 5' RACE reads again in MiXCR, with one record for every CDR3 protein. The sample has hundreds of thousands of distinct CDR3 sequences; nearly 9.5% are singletons. This same sample was also part of a study on yellow fever vaccine responses in identical twins.

The specimen sequenced was CD8+ T cells sorted from blood. The receptors shown here come from a woman aged 18-29 years in good health. The CDR3 runs from the conserved cysteine through the conserved F or W. D genes are given only for firm matches. Clone size is not always given. Where it is, it says once, few, many or a class for expanded clones.

clone size: .
J gene: TRBJ1-2
V gene: TRBV12-3/TRBV12-4
D gene: TRBD1
CDR3 DNA: TGTGCCAGCAGTCATACCGGGACAGGGAATCCCTATGGCTACACCTTC
CDR3 protein: CASSHTGTGNPYGYTF

clone size: .
J gene: TRBJ2-7
V gene: TRBV28
D gene: .
CDR3 DNA: TGTGCCAGCAGTTTGATGGGGCGGACCCTGAGGTACTACGAGCAGTACTTC
CDR3 protein: CASSLMGRTLRYYEQYF

clone size: few
J gene: TRBJ1-4
V gene: TRBV27
D gene: .
CDR3 DNA: TGTGCGAGCCGGGGGCCTAATAAAAAACTGTTTTTT
CDR3 protein: CASRGPNKKLFF

clone size: .
J gene: TRBJ1-1
V gene: TRBV20-1
D gene: .
CDR3 DNA: TGCAGTGCACGCCCATGGGGGATTACTGAAGCTTTCTTT
CDR3 protein: CSARPWGITEAFF

clone size: few
J gene: TRBJ2-7
V gene: TRBV11-2
D gene: .
CDR3 DNA: TGTGCCAGCAGCTTAGAGGGGGAAGTTCCCCAGCAGTACTTC
CDR3 protein: CASSLEGEVPQQYF

clone size: many
J gene: TRBJ2-1
V gene: TRBV9
D gene: TRBD2
CDR3 DNA: TGTGCCAGCAGTCTTACTAGCGGGGGGGTTTACAATGAGCAGTTCTTC
CDR3 protein: CASSLTSGGVYNEQFF

clone size: .
J gene: TRBJ1-5
V gene: TRBV7-6
D gene: .
CDR3 DNA: TGTGCCAGCAGGATCGGGTCCCTGGGGACGGGGAGTCAGCCCCAGCATTTT
CDR3 protein: CASRIGSLGTGSQPQHF

clone size: many
J gene: TRBJ2-5
V gene: TRBV5-6
D gene: .
CDR3 DNA: TGTGCCAGCAGCAACCAAGAGACCCAGTACTTC
CDR3 protein: CASSNQETQYF

clone size: .
J gene: TRBJ2-2
V gene: TRBV7-3
D gene: .
CDR3 DNA: TGTGCCAGCAGCGCGCTGGACGCCGGGGAGCTGTTTTTT
CDR3 protein: CASSALDAGELFF

clone size: few
J gene: TRBJ2-7
V gene: TRBV20-1
D gene: TRBD2
CDR3 DNA: TGCAGTGCTAGAGATCTGACTAGCGGTTTCCCTTCCTACGAGCAGTACTTC
CDR3 protein: CSARDLTSGFPSYEQYF

clone size: many
J gene: TRBJ2-1
V gene: TRBV4-1
D gene: .
CDR3 DNA: TGCGCCAGCAGCCAAGATCGGGAGCATAATGAGCAGTTCTTC
CDR3 protein: CASSQDREHNEQFF

clone size: .
J gene: TRBJ1-5
V gene: TRBV20-1
D gene: .
CDR3 DNA: TGCAGTGCTAGAGATCTCTCAGGGGCGATCAATCAGCCCCAGCATTTT
CDR3 protein: CSARDLSGAINQPQHF

clone size: many
J gene: TRBJ2-1
V gene: TRBV4-3
D gene: .
CDR3 DNA: TGCGCCAGCAGCCAAGGGGGCAGGTCGGGCAATGAGCAGTTCTTC
CDR3 protein: CASSQGGRSGNEQFF

clone size: .
J gene: TRBJ2-2
V gene: TRBV7-9
D gene: TRBD2
CDR3 DNA: TGTGCCAGCAGCCCTTGGACTAGCGGGAGACCCGGGGAGCTGTTTTTT
CDR3 protein: CASSPWTSGRPGELFF

clone size: few
J gene: TRBJ2-7
V gene: TRBV27
D gene: .
CDR3 DNA: TGTGCCAGCAGAAGTCCGGACCCCTACGAGCAGTACTTC
CDR3 protein: CASRSPDPYEQYF

clone size: .
J gene: TRBJ2-7
V gene: TRBV27
D gene: TRBD1
CDR3 DNA: TGTGCCAGCTCCGCACAGGGGGCGGGCGAGCAGTACTTC
CDR3 protein: CASSAQGAGEQYF

clone size: few
J gene: TRBJ1-2
V gene: TRBV9
D gene: .
CDR3 DNA: TGTGCCAGCAGCGTAGGCACCAGCGAGGCTAACTATGGCTACACCTTC
CDR3 protein: CASSVGTSEANYGYTF

clone size: many
J gene: TRBJ2-1
V gene: TRBV12-3/TRBV12-4
D gene: .
CDR3 DNA: TGTGCCAGCGGCCCAGTGAGAGAGCAGTTCTTC
CDR3 protein: CASGPVREQFF

clone size: .
J gene: TRBJ2-1
V gene: TRBV12-3/TRBV12-4
D gene: TRBD2
CDR3 DNA: TGTGCCAGCAGGATAGCGGGGGGGATTGAGCAGTTCTTC
CDR3 protein: CASRIAGGIEQFF

clone size: few
J gene: TRBJ2-2
V gene: TRBV6-2/TRBV6-3
D gene: TRBD2
CDR3 DNA: TGTGCCAGCAGGCTAGCGGGAGAGGAGACCGGGGAGCTGTTTTTT
CDR3 protein: CASRLAGEETGELFF

clone size: many
J gene: TRBJ2-7
V gene: TRBV29-1
D gene: TRBD1
CDR3 DNA: TGCAGCGTTGACGCAGGGGGCTACGAGCAGTACTTC
CDR3 protein: CSVDAGGYEQYF

clone size: few
J gene: TRBJ2-1
V gene: TRBV7-9
D gene: TRBD2
CDR3 DNA: TGTGCCAGCAGCATCGTAGCGGGAAAGTTCAACAATGAGCAGTTCTTC
CDR3 protein: CASSIVAGKFNNEQFF

clone size: many
J gene: TRBJ2-1
V gene: TRBV7-9
D gene: TRBD1
CDR3 DNA: TGTGCCAGCAGCTTAGTTCAGTCAGGGGGATCCTACAATGAGCAGTTCTTC
CDR3 protein: CASSLVQSGGSYNEQFF

clone size: many
J gene: TRBJ2-7
V gene: TRBV4-1
D gene: .
CDR3 DNA: TGCGCCAGCAGCCAATCCAGGGGTTCCGTCTACGAGCAGTACTTC
CDR3 protein: CASSQSRGSVYEQYF

clone size: .
J gene: TRBJ2-1
V gene: TRBV7-6
D gene: .
CDR3 DNA: TGTGCCAGCTCCCCCAGGGAACAGGGCCCCTACAATGAGCAGTTCTTC
CDR3 protein: CASSPREQGPYNEQFF

clone size: few
J gene: TRBJ1-1
V gene: TRBV19
D gene: .
CDR3 DNA: TGTGCCAGTAGTATAGCAGGACCTGAAGCTTTCTTT
CDR3 protein: CASSIAGPEAFF

clone size: .
J gene: TRBJ2-7
V gene: TRBV27
D gene: .
CDR3 DNA: TGTGCCAGCGGGGGGCCGGGACAGAGCTCCTACGAGCAGTACTTC
CDR3 protein: CASGGPGQSSYEQYF

clone size: many
J gene: TRBJ2-7
V gene: TRBV6-5
D gene: TRBD1
CDR3 DNA: TGTGCCAGCAGATACGGGACAGGGGGGAACTACGAGCAGTACTTC
CDR3 protein: CASRYGTGGNYEQYF

clone size: few
J gene: TRBJ2-7
V gene: TRBV2
D gene: TRBD2
CDR3 DNA: TGTGCCTGCAGTCTTGGGACTAGCGGGACCGCGGGTACATACGAGCAGTACTTC
CDR3 protein: CACSLGTSGTAGTYEQYF

clone size: few
J gene: TRBJ2-7
V gene: TRBV20-1
D gene: .
CDR3 DNA: TGCAGTGCTAGAGCGTCAGGGCGATCCTACGAGCAGTACTTC
CDR3 protein: CSARASGRSYEQYF

clone size: .
J gene: TRBJ2-7
V gene: TRBV4-3
D gene: .
CDR3 DNA: TGCGCCAGCAGCCAAGTTAAGTTTGGCTCCTACGAGCAGTACTTC
CDR3 protein: CASSQVKFGSYEQYF

clone size: few
J gene: TRBJ2-1
V gene: TRBV6-1
D gene: .
CDR3 DNA: TGTGCCAGCAGAAGTCCTAGTGCGGGGCCCTACAATGAGCAGTTCTTC
CDR3 protein: CASRSPSAGPYNEQFF

clone size: few
J gene: TRBJ2-3
V gene: TRBV27
D gene: .
CDR3 DNA: TGTGCCAGCAGTCCGGGGAAGACAGATACGCAGTATTTT
CDR3 protein: CASSPGKTDTQYF

clone size: few
J gene: TRBJ2-5
V gene: TRBV6-1
D gene: .
CDR3 DNA: TGTGCCAGCAAACCCAGCGGGACAGAAGAGACCCAGTACTTC
CDR3 protein: CASKPSGTEETQYF

clone size: .
J gene: TRBJ1-6
V gene: TRBV5-1
D gene: .
CDR3 DNA: TGCGCCAGCAGCTTGGAAGGGGCCGTCTCCTATAATTCACCCCTCCACTTT
CDR3 protein: CASSLEGAVSYNSPLHF

clone size: many
J gene: TRBJ2-2
V gene: TRBV3-1
D gene: .
CDR3 DNA: TGTGCCAGCAGCCAATCGAATAGCGAGAACACCGGGGAGCTGTTTTTT
CDR3 protein: CASSQSNSENTGELFF

clone size: medium-sized
J gene: TRBJ2-1
V gene: TRBV7-3
D gene: .
CDR3 DNA: TGTGCCAGCAGCAGAGCCCCCTCGGGGTACAATGAGCAGTTCTTC
CDR3 protein: CASSRAPSGYNEQFF

clone size: few
J gene: TRBJ2-1
V gene: TRBV2
D gene: .
CDR3 DNA: TGTGCCAGCACCCCATTTGGACCCGAATACAATGAGCAGTTCTTC
CDR3 protein: CASTPFGPEYNEQFF

clone size: few
J gene: TRBJ2-7
V gene: TRBV5-1
D gene: TRBD1
CDR3 DNA: TGCGCCAGCAGCTTGGAGGGACAGTCCTACGAGCAGTACTTC
CDR3 protein: CASSLEGQSYEQYF

clone size: .
J gene: TRBJ2-5
V gene: TRBV12-5
D gene: .
CDR3 DNA: TGTGCTAGTGGCACGGGCATTTACCAAGAGACCCAGTACTTC
CDR3 protein: CASGTGIYQETQYF

clone size: many
J gene: TRBJ2-1
V gene: TRBV20-1
D gene: .
CDR3 DNA: TGCAGTGCCAAGAGGGAATACAATGAGCAGTTCTTC
CDR3 protein: CSAKREYNEQFF

clone size: .
J gene: TRBJ1-3
V gene: TRBV7-9
D gene: .
CDR3 DNA: TGTGCCAGCAGCACACAAGGAAACACCATATATTTT
CDR3 protein: CASSTQGNTIYF

clone size: few
J gene: TRBJ2-2
V gene: TRBV11-2
D gene: TRBD2
CDR3 DNA: TGTGCCAGCAGCTTAGGGGATAGCGGGGGTCCGAACACCGGGGAGCTGTTTTTT
CDR3 protein: CASSLGDSGGPNTGELFF

clone size: .
J gene: TRBJ2-1
V gene: TRBV20-1
D gene: .
CDR3 DNA: TGCTGTGCTAGAGATCCCCAACCTCGGGAACTTTACAATGAGCAGTTCTTC
CDR3 protein: CCARDPQPRELYNEQFF

clone size: many
J gene: TRBJ2-7
V gene: TRBV20-1
D gene: .
CDR3 DNA: TGCAGTGCTCGGGGGCAGAAGGACTACGAGCAGTACTTC
CDR3 protein: CSARGQKDYEQYF

clone size: .
J gene: TRBJ2-4
V gene: TRBV7-8
D gene: .
CDR3 DNA: TGTGCCAGCCGACCGGGGCAGGGCTATCCCGGCGGCATTCAGTACTTC
CDR3 protein: CASRPGQGYPGGIQYF

clone size: few
J gene: TRBJ2-3
V gene: TRBV5-1
D gene: .
CDR3 DNA: TGCGCCAGCAGCATCCTTAATCCGTCGGATACGCAGTATTTT
CDR3 protein: CASSILNPSDTQYF

clone size: many
J gene: TRBJ2-7
V gene: TRBV6-2/TRBV6-3
D gene: .
CDR3 DNA: TGTGCCAGCAGTTACGGGGAGGCCCACGAGCAGTACTTC
CDR3 protein: CASSYGEAHEQYF

clone size: few
J gene: TRBJ2-1
V gene: TRBV11-2
D gene: .
CDR3 DNA: TGTGCCAGCAGCTTAGGGCTGGGAGGCTATGAGCAGTTCTTC
CDR3 protein: CASSLGLGGYEQFF

clone size: few
J gene: TRBJ2-2
V gene: TRBV12-3/TRBV12-4
D gene: .
CDR3 DNA: TGTGCCAGCAGTTTATCTGTGGGTGGCGGGGAGCTGTTTTTT
CDR3 protein: CASSLSVGGGELFF

clone size: many
J gene: TRBJ2-2
V gene: TRBV9
D gene: TRBD2
CDR3 DNA: TGTGCCAGCAGCGTAGGCCCTAGCGGTTCCGGGGAGCTGTTTTTT
CDR3 protein: CASSVGPSGSGELFF

clone size: .
J gene: TRBJ2-1
V gene: TRBV20-1
D gene: TRBD2
CDR3 DNA: TGCAGTGGGGCGGGGGGGCTCTTGGTTGAGCAGTTCTTC
CDR3 protein: CSGAGGLLVEQFF

clone size: many
J gene: TRBJ1-6
V gene: TRBV7-9
D gene: .
CDR3 DNA: TGTGCCAGCAGCGCCTTTAATTCACCCCTCCACTTT
CDR3 protein: CASSAFNSPLHF